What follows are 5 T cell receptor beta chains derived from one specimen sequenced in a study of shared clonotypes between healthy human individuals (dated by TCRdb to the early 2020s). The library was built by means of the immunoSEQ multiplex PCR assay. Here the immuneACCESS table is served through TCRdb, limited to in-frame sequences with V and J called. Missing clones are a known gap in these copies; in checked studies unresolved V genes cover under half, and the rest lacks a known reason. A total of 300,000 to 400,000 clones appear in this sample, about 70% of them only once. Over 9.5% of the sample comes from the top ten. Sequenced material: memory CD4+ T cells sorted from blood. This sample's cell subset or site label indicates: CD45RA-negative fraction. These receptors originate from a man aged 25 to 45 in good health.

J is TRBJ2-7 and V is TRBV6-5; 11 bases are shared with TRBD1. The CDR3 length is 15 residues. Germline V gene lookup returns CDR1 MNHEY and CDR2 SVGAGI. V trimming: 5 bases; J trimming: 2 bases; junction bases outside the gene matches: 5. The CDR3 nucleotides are TGTGCCAGCAGTGCCCCGGGACAGGGGGCCTACGAGCAGTACTTC. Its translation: CASSAPGQGAYEQYF.

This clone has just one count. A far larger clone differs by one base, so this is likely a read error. Here the CDR3 reads CASSFQVALMEGQPQHF. The CDR3 DNA follows: TGTGCCAGCAGTTTCCAGGTGGCACTTATGGAGGGTCAGCCCCAGCATTTT. The chain has TRBV27 and TRBJ1-5, with unresolved D. The V gene lost 3 bases and the J gene lost 6 bases, with 21 bases spanning the gap. Looked up from germline, CDR1 is MNHEY and CDR2 is SMNVEV (reference sequence). The CDR3 sequence is 17 residues long.

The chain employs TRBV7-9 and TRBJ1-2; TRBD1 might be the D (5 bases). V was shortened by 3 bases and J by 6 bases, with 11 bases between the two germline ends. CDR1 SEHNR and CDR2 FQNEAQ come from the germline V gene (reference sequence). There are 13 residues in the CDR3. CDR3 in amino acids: CASSFRGGDGYTF. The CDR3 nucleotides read TGTGCCAGCAGCTTTAGGGGAGGGGATGGCTACACCTTC.

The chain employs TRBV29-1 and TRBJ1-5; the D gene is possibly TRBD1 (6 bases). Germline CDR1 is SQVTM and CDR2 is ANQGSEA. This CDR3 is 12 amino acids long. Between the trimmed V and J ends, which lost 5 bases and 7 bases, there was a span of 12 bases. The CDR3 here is CSVLQGNQPQHF. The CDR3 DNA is TGCAGCGTTTTACAGGGAAACCAGCCCCAGCATTTT.

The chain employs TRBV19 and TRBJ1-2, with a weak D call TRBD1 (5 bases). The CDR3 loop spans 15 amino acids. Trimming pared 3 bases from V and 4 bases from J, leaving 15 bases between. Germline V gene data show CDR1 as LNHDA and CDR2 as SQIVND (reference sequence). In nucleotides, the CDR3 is TGTGCCAGTAGTATCCGGCGGGGGGGAGGCTATGGCTACACCTTC. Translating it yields CASSIRRGGGYGYTF.